The clone carrying this T cell receptor beta chain has only a few counts. Its specificity is not known. This entry comes from a study of human thymus T cells. Broader study findings: Gene usage (both V and J) appeared biased in thymic and blood repertoires.

Looked up from germline, CDR1 is LNHDA and CDR2 is SQIVND (reference sequence). The CDR3 sequence is 14 residues long. V was pared by 5 bases and J by 6 bases, with 5 bases of the junction left unmatched. Half of the eight donors gave roughly 0.45-1 mL blood during surgery. No fixed cell number was used; all available blood leukocytes supplied DNA. The assay was immunoSEQ multiplex PCR, and TCRdb's table has in-frame clones only and misses some. Of tens of thousands of clones listed, 94% are singletons. The TCR sequence derives from a boy under two years old with a congenital heart defect but otherwise immunologically healthy. The chain couples TRBV19 to TRBJ1-2, with 11 bases fitting TRBD1. The sequenced material came from blood. CDR3 in DNA: TGTGCCAGTAGTGGACAGGGGGCGTTGGATGGCTACACCTTC. Translated, it gives CASSGQGALDGYTF.